This paragraph covers one T cell receptor beta chain sequence. Its antigen is unidentified. Both 60 Vbeta primers and 13 Jbeta primers went into the PCR. Profiled with immunoSEQ multiplex PCR; TCRdb holds only in-frame clones, not every one. The table shows 150,000 to 200,000 clones, with 85% to 90% occurring only once. The data are from a study of cytomegalovirus exposure and HLA in healthy donors. CDR3 length: 16 residues. The trim removed 4 bases at V and 6 bases at J, leaving 11 bases unmatched. Germline V gene data show CDR1 as SNHLY and CDR2 as FYNNEI. Whole-study results and caveats: The authors assumed roughly uniform sequencing depth across donors for presence/absence analyses.

The sequenced sample consisted of PBMCs. The source is a young woman in good health and CMV-seronegative. The rearrangement links TRBV2 to TRBJ2-3, with TRBD2 matching 9 bases. The DNA of the CDR3 is TGTGCCAGCAGTGTGCGAGCGGGGGGCCAGCTGGATACGCAGTATTTT. As protein: CASSVRAGGQLDTQYF.